Shown below are 17 T cell receptor beta chains from a single sample sequenced in a study of cytomegalovirus exposure and HLA in healthy donors. The PCR was carried out with 60 Vbeta primers and 13 Jbeta primers. Clones were read by immunoSEQ multiplex PCR, and TCRdb kept only the in-frame ones, dropping some. The data show 150,000 to 200,000 clones, over 75% seen once. Sequencing was performed on PBMCs. Receptors were obtained from a young man in good health and CMV-seropositive.

The rearrangement uses TRBV9 and TRBJ2-1; no firm D call. The CDR3 has 17 residues. Germline CDR1 SGDLS, CDR2 YYNGEE. V dropped 0 bases and J dropped 5 bases, with 18 bases sitting between them. The CDR3 here is CASSVARSGYYNNEQFF. CDR3 DNA: TGTGCCAGCAGCGTAGCTCGGTCCGGGTATTACAACAATGAGCAGTTCTTC.

This CDR3 reads CASSWGAPGGQYF. The DNA for the CDR3 is TGTGCCAGCAGCTGGGGCGCCCCGGGGGGCCAGTACTTC. The chain employs TRBV5-6 and TRBJ2-5; 7 bases are a match to TRBD2. CDR1 is SGHDT and CDR2 is YYEEEE in the germline V gene. V lost 3 bases to trimming and J lost 10 bases; unmatched junction nucleotides: 9. The CDR3 length is 13 residues.

The V gene is TRBV7-9, the J gene TRBJ2-7, with D tentatively TRBD1 (6 bases). This CDR3 is 16 amino acids long. Germline loops: CDR1 SEHNR, CDR2 FQNEAQ (reference sequence). V was cut by 5 bases and J by 3 bases, with 20 bases left in between. CDR3: CASSPSSRTVIYEQYF. Here the CDR3 DNA reads TGTGCCAGCAGCCCTTCGAGCCGGACAGTAATCTACGAGCAGTACTTC.

The chain uses TRBV27 and TRBJ2-1, with TRBD2 matching 10 bases. V lost 4 bases, J lost 6 bases, and 15 bases stayed unmatched. From germline, CDR1 is MNHEY and CDR2 SMNVEV (reference sequence). The CDR3 extends over 18 amino acids. In DNA, the CDR3 is TGTGCCAGCAGTTGGGACAGAAGGACTAGCGGAGCGCTCAATGAGCAGTTCTTC. This sequence encodes CASSWDRRTSGALNEQFF.

The table lists this clone with a few counts. The chain employs TRBV9 and TRBJ1-4, with a weak D call TRBD1 (6 bases). This CDR3 comprises 15 residues. Germline lookup yields CDR1 SGDLS and CDR2 YYNGEE. V was pared by 1 base and J by 5 bases, with 12 bases between. DNA for the CDR3: TGTGCCAGCAGCGTAAAGGGGGGGAGGAATGAAAAACTGTTTTTT. Translation gives CASSVKGGRNEKLFF.

This sequence joins TRBV5-1 and TRBJ2-7; TRBD1 agrees at 12 bases. Germline CDR1 reads SGHRS; CDR2 reads YFSETQ. The V gene end was trimmed by 4 bases and the J gene end by 6 bases; junction bases not matched to a gene: 8. The CDR3 runs to 15 residues. CDR3 coding DNA: TGCGCCAGCAGCCCCGGGACAGGGGGCGCCTTCGAGCAGTACTTC. Translation: CASSPGTGGAFEQYF.

The CDR3: CASSLEPTYNEQFF. Here the CDR3 DNA reads TGTGCCAGCAGCTTAGAACCAACATACAATGAGCAGTTCTTC. The chain recombines TRBV7-8 with TRBJ2-1, with unresolved D. Germline V gene lookup returns CDR1 SGHVS and CDR2 FQNEAQ. The CDR3 is 14 amino acids. Trimming pared 1 base from V and 4 bases from J, leaving 8 bases between.

The chain carries TRBV6-1 and TRBJ2-4; no definite D call. With 1 base removed from V and 12 bases from J, the gap between germline ends came to 25 bases. Germline V gives CDR1 MNHNS, CDR2 SASEGT. The CDR3 totals 17 residues. The CDR3 DNA sequence: TGTGCCAGCAGTGAAGTCGGCGCACTGTTTACAAAGCGAACTCAGTACTTC. It yields the protein CASSEVGALFTKRTQYF.

V gene TRBV28 combines with J gene TRBJ2-5; 15 positions agree with TRBD2. The J call is doubtful: the DNA matches TRBJ2-7 better. The CDR3 length is 18 residues. Germline V gene lookup returns CDR1 MDHEN and CDR2 SYDVKM. The CDR3, as DNA: TGTGCCAGCAGTTTCGGACTAGCGGGGGGGCTGAAGGTCTACGAGCAGTACTTC. Protein product: CASSFGLAGGLKVYEQYF.

V is TRBV9 and J is TRBJ1-2; 9 nucleotides align to TRBD1. CDR3 size: 16 residues. The germline gives CDR1 SGDLS, CDR2 YYNGEE. The J segment lost 0 bases and the V segment lost 0 bases, leaving 3 bases of the junction unmatched. CDR3: CASSVGTGATNYGYTF. The CDR3 nucleotides read TGTGCCAGCAGCGTAGGGACAGGGGCCACTAACTATGGCTACACCTTC.

This rearrangement joins TRBV4-1 to TRBJ2-7; 7 nucleotides align to TRBD1. The germline V gene encodes CDR1 MGHRA and CDR2 YSYEKL. The CDR3 loop spans 13 amino acids. V trimming: 3 bases; J trimming: 3 bases; junction bases outside the gene matches: 2. The chain's CDR3 is CASSQRQGYEQYF. CDR3 sequence (DNA): TGCGCCAGCAGCCAGCGACAGGGCTACGAGCAGTACTTC.

This chain connects TRBV25-1 to TRBJ1-4; D is perhaps TRBD1 (5 bases). CDR1 and CDR2 (germline): MGHDK, SYGVNS. With 4 bases removed from V and 8 bases from J, the gap between germline ends came to 14 bases. The CDR3 is 14 residues long. CDR3 bases: TGTGCCAGCAGTGGGGTAGGCCAGGGAGAAAAACTGTTTTTT. Translating gives CASSGVGQGEKLFF.

The genes are TRBV14 and TRBJ2-7; TRBD1 matches at 11 bases. Germline CDR1 and CDR2: SGHDN and FVKESK. The CDR3 covers 16 residues. V lost 2 bases and J lost 2; bases outside the gene matches: 5. The CDR3, as DNA: TGTGCCAGCAGCCAACCCGGGGACAGGGGGGCCTACGAGCAGTACTTC. This gives the protein CASSQPGDRGAYEQYF.

The rearrangement links TRBV2 to TRBJ2-6; TRBD1 matches 10 bases. There are 17 residues in the CDR3. CDR1 and CDR2 (germline): SNHLY, FYNNEI. The junction had 5 bases not matched to a gene; V was cut back by 5 bases and J by 1 base. This CDR3 is CASSQGQGRSGANVLTF. CDR3 nucleotides: TGTGCCAGCAGTCAGGGACAGGGGCGTTCTGGGGCCAACGTCCTGACTTTC.

The CDR3 nucleotides read TGTGCCAGCAGTCCGACAGGGCAACGCGAGCAGTACTTC. Encoded protein: CASSPTGQREQYF. The rearrangement uses TRBV5-4 and TRBJ2-7; 7 positions agree with TRBD1. This CDR3 has 13 amino acids. V lost 5 bases and J lost 6; bases outside the gene matches: 8. Germline assignment: CDR1 SGHNT and CDR2 YYREEE (reference sequence).

V and J are TRBV7-2 and TRBJ2-5, with no clear D. With 7 bases removed from V and 3 bases from J, the gap between germline ends came to 15 bases. This CDR3 has 14 amino acids. Germline V lookup: CDR1 SGHTA, CDR2 FQGNSA. CDR3 in DNA: TGTGCCAGCACAGTTGGCCCAGGTGAAGAGACCCAGTACTTC. Translation gives CASTVGPGEETQYF. The variable domain in full, completed from reference TRBV7-2 and TRBJ2-5, reads GAGVSQSPSNKVTEKGKDVELRCDPISGHTALYWYRQSLGQGLEFLIYFQGNSAPDKSGLPSDRFSAERTGGSVSTLTIQRTQQEDSAVYLCASTVGPGEETQYFGPGTRLLVL.

Here the CDR3 reads CASSGGRGRGGETYEQYF. CDR3 coding DNA: TGTGCCAGCAGTGGGGGCCGCGGACGGGGGGGCGAAACCTACGAGCAGTACTTC. The V call is TRBV6-1, the J call TRBJ2-7; 8 positions agree with TRBD2. The CDR3 runs to 18 residues. The trim removed 4 bases at V and 2 bases at J, leaving 16 bases unmatched. CDR1 is MNHNS and CDR2 is SASEGT in the germline V gene.